These 3 T cell receptor beta chains were sequenced from one sample in a study of blood T cell repertoires in COVID-19. Produced via immunoSEQ multiplex PCR; TCRdb's table is partial and in-frame only. Here the sample spans hundreds of thousands of clones, over 75% being singletons. Input material: peripheral blood. All receptors derive from a woman aged 25-40 years with acute or convalescent COVID-19.

The chain links TRBV4-1 to TRBJ1-2, with D uncertain. The CDR3 totals 16 residues. Deletions cut 0 bases from V and 1 base from J, with 12 bases between. Germline V gives CDR1 MGHRA, CDR2 YSYEKL. CDR3 in amino acids: CASSQEGFPFNYGYTF. The CDR3 nucleotides read TGCGCCAGCAGCCAAGAGGGCTTCCCCTTTAACTATGGCTACACCTTC.

The genes are TRBV24-1 and TRBJ1-2, with a tentative D call TRBD1 (6 bases). V was cut by 4 bases and J by 4 bases, with 21 bases left in between. This CDR3 comprises 17 residues. The germline CDR1 and CDR2 sequences are KGHDR and SFDVKD. DNA for the CDR3: TGTGCCACCAGTGAACGCACGGGGGGGACAACGATCTATGGCTACACCTTC. This sequence encodes CATSERTGGTTIYGYTF.

This chain connects TRBV10-3 to TRBJ1-1, with 12 bases matching TRBD1. V lost 2 bases and J lost 5; bases outside the gene matches: 3. This CDR3 has 15 amino acids. Germline values: CDR1 ENHRY, CDR2 SYGVKD. The CDR3 DNA is TGTGCCATCAGTGAGCCGGGACAGGGGGCGACTGAAGCTTTCTTT. Its translation: CAISEPGQGATEAFF.